This T cell receptor (beta chain) was recovered during a study of radiotherapy plus CTLA-4 blockade in lung cancer. Study at large: Objective responses were seen in around 20% of patients, disease control in approximately 29%. Study-level points and caveats: Clones of tumor-derived TCRs expanded in blood after radiotherapy plus ipilimumab. In blood, early T cell clone dynamics reportedly predicted response best, together with interferon-beta.

Those with chemo-refractory metastatic non-small-cell lung cancer were treated with focal radiation combined with CTLA-4 blockade using ipilimumab. Profiling relied on immunoSEQ multiplex PCR, and the TCRdb table lists in-frame clones only, not all of them. The sample holds over 80,000 clones, 80% to 85% seen once. Worth noting for this clone: Antigen unknown.

CDR3 length: 15 amino acids. In germline, CDR1 is MNHEY, CDR2 SVGAGI. Deletions cut 0 bases from V and 8 bases from J, with 13 bases between. The source of this sequence is a human donor with non-small cell lung cancer who had stable disease on radiotherapy plus ipilimumab. The sequences come from peripheral blood, collected from a patient treated with radiotherapy plus ipilimumab. The rearrangement uses TRBV6-5 and TRBJ1-4, with a tentative D call TRBD1 (5 bases). As DNA, the CDR3 is TGTGCCAGCAGTTACTCGATGACAGCCGGGGAAAAACTGTTTTTT. It yields the protein CASSYSMTAGEKLFF.